What follows describes a single T cell receptor (beta chain). The antigen is undetermined. Some clones are missing from TCRdb's copy, which holds only in-frame ones; the method was immunoSEQ multiplex PCR. Among fewer than 200,000 clones, around 88% were seen once, and the ten largest hold 0.49%. The data were taken from a study of T cell responses to AZD1222 COVID-19 vaccine. Study-wide results and limits: Repertoire collection took place solely once the T cell response had peaked. Vaccine-associated CD4 TCRs spanned spike, dominant at 160-218 and 743-854. Donors skewed white British and female; clonal diversity was possibly underestimated. Nearly half of the spike-specific TCRs reportedly recognize variant regions that carry no mutations.

Germline V gene lookup returns CDR1 MDHEN and CDR2 SYDVKM. This CDR3 comprises 22 residues. V was trimmed by 2 bases and J by 5 bases, leaving 36 bases between them. Sequencing was performed on peripheral blood, taken on day 0 of AZD1222 vaccination. This TCR was sampled from an adult in good health. The chain recombines TRBV28 with TRBJ2-5; D is perhaps TRBD2 (5 bases). The CDR3 loop is CASSLQPPPGLISRGSKETQYF. CDR3 sequence (DNA): TGTGCCAGCAGTTTACAACCCCCACCGGGATTAATAAGTCGTGGCTCGAAGGAGACCCAGTACTTC.